The 21 T cell receptor beta chains listed next were all sequenced from one sample in a study of T cell responses to AZD1222 COVID-19 vaccine. The method was immunoSEQ multiplex PCR; TCRdb's version includes in-frame clones alone and lacks a portion of them. The repertoire consists of 140,000 to 150,000 clones, with approximately 88% occurring once and the leading ten covering more than 13%. The sequencing here drew on peripheral blood, taken on day 0 of AZD1222 vaccination. These receptor sequences come from an adult in good health.

The chain couples TRBV5-1 to TRBJ1-1; D is perhaps TRBD1 (5 bases). The V gene's germline CDR1 is SGHRS and CDR2 YFSETQ. V was clipped by 0 bases and J by 2 bases, with 11 bases between them. The CDR3 loop spans 15 amino acids. CDR3 in DNA: TGCGCCAGCAGCTTGGGTGTTGGGGGTAACACTGAAGCTTTCTTT. Translation gives CASSLGVGGNTEAFF. Using reference TRBV5-1 and TRBJ1-1 for the parts outside the CDR3, the full variable domain is KAGVTQTPRYLIKTRGQQVTLSCSPISGHRSVSWYQQTPGQGLQFLFEYFSETQRNKGNFPGRFSGRQFSNSRSEMNVSTLELGDSALYLCASSLGVGGNTEAFFGQGTRLTVV.

The chain has TRBV7-2 and TRBJ2-7, with a possible D match to TRBD2 (6 bases). This CDR3 comprises 14 residues. V dropped 5 bases and J dropped 4 bases, with 15 bases sitting between them. The germline gives CDR1 SGHTA, CDR2 FQGNSA. CDR3 amino acids: CASSDLAQVYEQYF. The DNA for the CDR3 is TGTGCCAGCAGCGATCTAGCGCAGGTGTACGAGCAGTACTTC.

Concerning this clone: Other DNA sequences in this specimen translate into the identical CDR3. V is TRBV18 and J is TRBJ1-1; 9 bases fit TRBD1. The CDR3 is 15 amino acids. Trimming at V came to 3 bases and at J to 3 bases, leaving 5 bases not matched to a gene. The germline V gene has CDR1 KGHSH and CDR2 LQKENI. The CDR3: CASSPPGQGYTEAFF. CDR3 DNA: TGTGCCAGCTCACCTCCGGGACAGGGTTACACTGAAGCTTTCTTT.

The rearrangement joins TRBV5-1 to TRBJ1-1; 9 positions agree with TRBD1. Germline V lookup: CDR1 SGHRS, CDR2 YFSETQ. V was pared by 4 bases and J by 5 bases, with 9 bases of the junction left unmatched. This CDR3 spans 15 amino acids. CDR3: CASSTRQGGRTEAFF. The DNA of the CDR3 is TGCGCCAGCAGCACCCGACAGGGGGGAAGGACTGAAGCTTTCTTT.

This sequence joins TRBV30 and TRBJ1-4; the D gene is possibly TRBD1 (5 bases). V lost 5 bases to trimming and J lost 8 bases, with 6 bases between them. Germline V gives CDR1 GTSNPN, CDR2 SVGIG (reference sequence). The CDR3 is made up of 10 amino acids. The CDR3 DNA is TGTGCCTGGGGGGGAGAAAAACTGTTTTTT. Translating gives CAWGGEKLFF.

This chain uses TRBV27 with TRBJ1-1, with 7 nucleotides matching TRBD1. V lost 7 bases and J lost 8; bases outside the gene matches: 10. The CDR3 has 13 amino acids. CDR1 and CDR2 (germline): MNHEY, SMNVEV (reference sequence). The CDR3 DNA reads as TGTGCCAGCATCCGGGACAGCGGGAGAGAAGCTTTCTTT. Its protein is CASIRDSGREAFF.

The chain couples TRBV7-6 to TRBJ1-2, with a possible D match to TRBD1 (6 bases). CDR3 length: 14 residues. V lost 2 bases to trimming and J lost 8 bases, with 15 bases between them. The germline V gene encodes CDR1 SGHVS and CDR2 FNYEAQ. CDR3 amino acids: CASSLRGTPEGYTF. The CDR3 bases are TGTGCCAGCAGCTTAAGGGGGACACCGGAGGGCTACACCTTC.

V and J are TRBV19 and TRBJ1-4; 8 bases match TRBD1. The CDR3 sequence is 14 residues long. Trimming cost V 4 bases and J 4 bases; bases outside gene matches: 2. CDR1 and CDR2 from the germline V gene are LNHDA and SQIVND (reference sequence). CDR3 DNA sequence: TGTGCCAGTAGTAGCACAGGGGGTAATGAAAAACTGTTTTTT. Its protein product is CASSSTGGNEKLFF.

The J gene is TRBJ1-5, the V gene TRBV30; 9 bases are a match to TRBD1. The CDR3 loop spans 14 amino acids. CDR1 GTSNPN and CDR2 SVGIG come from the germline V gene (reference sequence). Trimming removed 8 bases from V and 0 bases from J; junction bases left unmatched: 5. The CDR3 nucleotides are TGTGCCACTGGACAGGGGAATAGCAATCAGCCCCAGCATTTT. Protein: CATGQGNSNQPQHF.

The chain couples TRBV11-2 to TRBJ1-1, with TRBD1 matching 7 bases. CDR1 is SGHAT, CDR2 FQNNGV, per germline. The CDR3 runs 16 residues. With 5 bases clipped from V and 10 bases from J, the junction kept 19 bases outside the gene matches. CDR3 amino acids: CASSHTLTGLSQGAFF. CDR3 sequence (DNA): TGTGCCAGCAGCCATACCCTGACAGGGCTCTCCCAGGGAGCTTTCTTT.

Note on this clone: The sample carries other DNA sequences with the same CDR3. The J gene is TRBJ1-4, the V gene TRBV28; D is unresolved. V lost 7 bases and J 8 bases, leaving 14 bases between the germline ends. The germline gives CDR1 MDHEN, CDR2 SYDVKM. The CDR3 contains 13 residues. DNA for the CDR3: TGTGCCAGCACTATACCTGGTGGGGAAAAACTGTTTTTT. As protein: CASTIPGGEKLFF.

The rearrangement links TRBV29-1 to TRBJ1-2; D is perhaps TRBD1 (6 bases). V lost 4 bases, J lost 7 bases, and 13 bases lay in between. Per germline, CDR1 SQVTM and CDR2 ANQGSEA. This CDR3 comprises 12 residues. DNA for the CDR3: TGCAGCGTTGTGCACAGGGCGGGTGGCTACACCTTC. Encoded protein: CSVVHRAGGYTF.

The rearrangement joins TRBV7-3 to TRBJ2-7; D gene unclear. Trimming cost V 5 bases and J 0 bases, with 11 bases left between them. The CDR3 spans 14 residues. Germline-derived CDR1 and CDR2 are SGHTA and FQGTGA. The CDR3: CASSISHSSYEQYF. The CDR3 bases are TGTGCCAGCAGCATCAGCCATAGCTCCTACGAGCAGTACTTC. The complete variable domain, with remaining parts taken from reference TRBV7-3 and TRBJ2-7, reads GAGVSQTPSNKVTEKGKYVELRCDPISGHTALYWYRQSLGQGPEFLIYFQGTGAADDSGLPNDRFFAVRPEGSVSTLKIQRTERGDSAVYLCASSISHSSYEQYFGPGTRLTVT.

The chain combines TRBV6-5 with TRBJ2-2; 9 bases align to TRBD2. Germline values: CDR1 MNHEY, CDR2 SVGAGI. This CDR3 spans 16 amino acids. Germline trimming cut 2 bases from V and 1 base from J; bases unmatched to any gene: 2. The CDR3 DNA is TGTGCCAGCAGTTACCGAGCGGGGGGGAACACCGGGGAGCTGTTTTTT. Translated, it gives CASSYRAGGNTGELFF.

This chain uses TRBV7-3 with TRBJ2-2, with no clear D. V was trimmed by 4 bases and J by 0 bases, leaving 9 bases between them. CDR1 SGHTA and CDR2 FQGTGA come from the germline V gene. The CDR3 extends over 15 amino acids. Here the CDR3 DNA reads TGTGCCAGCAGCTCGTCGTCCGCGAACACCGGGGAGCTGTTTTTT. Translating gives CASSSSSANTGELFF.

This chain uses TRBV6-5 with TRBJ1-1, with 8 bases aligning to TRBD1. Germline trimming cut 4 bases from V and 5 bases from J; bases unmatched to any gene: 6. Germline CDR1 and CDR2: MNHEY and SVGAGI. This CDR3 has 14 amino acids. The CDR3 DNA reads TGTGCCAGCAGTTCAGGACAGGGTGCGACTGAAGCTTTCTTT. Translated, it gives CASSSGQGATEAFF.

The V call is TRBV6-5, the J call TRBJ1-2; 7 nucleotides align to TRBD1. V dropped 6 bases and J dropped 4; count of bases not matched to a gene: 2. Germline V CDR1 and CDR2: MNHEY, SVGAGI. The CDR3 loop spans 12 amino acids. Here the CDR3 DNA reads TGTGCCAGCAGAGAGGGGGCCTATGGCTACACCTTC. Its protein is CASREGAYGYTF.

The V call is TRBV9, the J call TRBJ2-7; 10 bases line up with TRBD2. Losses at the gene ends were 2 bases for V and 3 bases for J; bases not matched to a gene: 8. The CDR3 covers 16 residues. Germline assignment: CDR1 SGDLS and CDR2 YYNGEE. CDR3 protein: CASSVSLAGVNYEQYF. The CDR3 DNA reads as TGTGCCAGCAGCGTCAGCCTAGCGGGGGTCAACTACGAGCAGTACTTC.

The chain joins TRBV7-2 to TRBJ2-3; TRBD2 agrees at 10 bases. CDR3 length equals 16 residues. V was pared by 1 base and J by 5 bases, with 6 bases of the junction left unmatched. Germline values: CDR1 SGHTA, CDR2 FQGNSA. CDR3 DNA: TGTGCCAGCAGCTTAGTTGGTAGCGGGGGGCAAGATACGCAGTATTTT. Its protein is CASSLVGSGGQDTQYF. Using reference TRBV7-2 and TRBJ2-3 for the parts outside the CDR3, the full variable domain is GAGVSQSPSNKVTEKGKDVELRCDPISGHTALYWYRQSLGQGLEFLIYFQGNSAPDKSGLPSDRFSAERTGGSVSTLTIQRTQQEDSAVYLCASSLVGSGGQDTQYFGPGTRLTVL.

Concerning this clone itself: Other DNA variants within this sample encode the same CDR3. This rearrangement joins TRBV3-1 (or the pseudogene TRBV3-2) to TRBJ1-5; D ambiguous. This CDR3 has 15 residues. V lost 0 bases and J lost 2, with 8 bases in between. Germline lookup yields CDR1 LGHDT and CDR2 YNNKEL (reference sequence). CDR3 sequence: CASSQDGGGNQPQHF. CDR3 in DNA: TGTGCCAGCAGCCAAGATGGCGGGGGCAATCAGCCCCAGCATTTT.

This sequence joins TRBV18 and TRBJ1-3; no reliable D call. The ends were cut back, 3 bases at V and 0 bases at J, with 9 bases in the middle. Germline assignment: CDR1 KGHSH and CDR2 LQKENI. This CDR3 has 15 residues. The CDR3 DNA sequence: TGTGCCAGCTCACCCGGGAAGGTCTCTGGAAACACCATATATTTT. Translated: CASSPGKVSGNTIYF.